This T cell receptor beta chain is drawn from a study of blood T cell repertoires in COVID-19. Germline assignment: CDR1 SGHNT and CDR2 YYREEE (reference sequence). Trimming removed 5 bases at V and 2 bases at J, with 14 bases between. The CDR3 length is 15 residues. Libraries were prepared by immunoSEQ multiplex PCR; TCRdb keeps only in-frame clonotypes and omits some of them. The profile shows roughly 300,000 clones, more than 85% of them singletons. Sequencing was performed on PBMCs or T cells enriched from blood (not recorded which). The sequence was collected from a young woman who had recovered from COVID-19. The chain is built from TRBV5-4 and TRBJ2-1; D might be TRBD1 (6 bases). CDR3 in amino acids: CASRWAGTTYNEQFF. CDR3 DNA: TGTGCCAGCAGATGGGCCGGGACAACCTACAATGAGCAGTTCTTC.